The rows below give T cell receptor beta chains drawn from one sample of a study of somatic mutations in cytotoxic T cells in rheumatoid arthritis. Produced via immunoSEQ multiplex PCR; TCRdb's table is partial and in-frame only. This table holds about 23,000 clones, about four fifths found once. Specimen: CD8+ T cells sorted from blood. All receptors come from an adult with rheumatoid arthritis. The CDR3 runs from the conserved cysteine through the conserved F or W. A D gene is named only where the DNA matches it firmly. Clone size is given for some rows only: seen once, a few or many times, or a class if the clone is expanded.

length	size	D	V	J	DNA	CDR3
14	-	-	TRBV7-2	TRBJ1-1	TGTGCCAGCAGCCCCGACCTGAGGAACACTGAAGCTTTCTTT	CASSPDLRNTEAFF
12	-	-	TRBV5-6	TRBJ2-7	TGTGCCAGCAGCTTGGACGGCTACGAGCAGTACTTC	CASSLDGYEQYF
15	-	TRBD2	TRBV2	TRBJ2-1	TGTGCCAGCAGTGTCAGCGGGGGGAAATACAATGAGCAGTTCTTC	CASSVSGGKYNEQFF
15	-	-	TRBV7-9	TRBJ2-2	TGTGCCAGCAGGCCCGGGACATCGGACGCCGGGGAGCTGTTTTTT	CASRPGTSDAGELFF
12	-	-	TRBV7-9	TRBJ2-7	TGTGCCAGCAGTCACGACCTATACGAGCAGTACTTC	CASSHDLYEQYF
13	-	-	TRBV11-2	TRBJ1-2	TGTGCCAGCAGCTTTGGAGGGAACTATGGCTACACCTTC	CASSFGGNYGYTF
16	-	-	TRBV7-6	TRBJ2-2	TGTGCCAGCAGCTTAATCCAGGGAGCGCACACCGGGGAGCTGTTTTTT	CASSLIQGAHTGELFF
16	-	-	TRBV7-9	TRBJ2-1	TGTGCCAGCAGCTTAGCCGACAGGAGCTCCTACAATGAGCAGTTCTTC	CASSLADRSSYNEQFF
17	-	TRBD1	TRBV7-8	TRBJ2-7	TGTGCCAGCAGCTTTAGGGGGGTGGGACAGGGGTTCTACGAGCAGTACTTC	CASSFRGVGQGFYEQYF
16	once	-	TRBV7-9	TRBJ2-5	TGTGCCAGCAGCTTAAGCTGGAGCTCAGGCCAAGAGACCCAGTACTTC	CASSLSWSSGQETQYF
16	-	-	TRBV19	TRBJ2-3	TGTGCCAGTAGTAGAAACTACCGTCACCGCACAGATACGCAGTATTTT	CASSRNYRHRTDTQYF
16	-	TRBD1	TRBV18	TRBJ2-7	TGTGCCAGCTCACCATCCGACAGGGTGAGCTCCTACGAGCAGTACTTC	CASSPSDRVSSYEQYF
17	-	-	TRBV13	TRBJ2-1	TGTGCCAGCAGCTTAGGGCCGGGGCAGGGCTTTCACCATGAGCAGTTCTTC	CASSLGPGQGFHHEQFF
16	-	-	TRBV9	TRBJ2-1	TGTGCCAGCAGCGTACGTGGCGGTGAGCAGGGAAATGAGCAGTTCTTC	CASSVRGGEQGNEQFF
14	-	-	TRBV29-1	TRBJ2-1	TGCAGCGTTACGGGATTCCGGGATAATGAGGAGCAGTTCTTC	CSVTGFRDNEEQFF
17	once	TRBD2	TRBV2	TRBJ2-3	TGTGCCAGCAGTGAACTAGCGGGGGCCTCTAGCACAGATACGCAGTATTTT	CASSELAGASSTDTQYF
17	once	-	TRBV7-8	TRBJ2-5	TGTACCAGCAGCTTAGAGAGGGTGATGGGGAACCAAGAGACCCAGTACTTC	CTSSLERVMGNQETQYF
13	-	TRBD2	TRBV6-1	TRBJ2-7	TGTGCCAGCAGTGAACGGGGGGAAATCGAGCAGTACTTC	CASSERGEIEQYF
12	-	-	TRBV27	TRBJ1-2	TGTGCCAGCAGTACCGGGGGCTATGGCTACACCTTC	CASSTGGYGYTF
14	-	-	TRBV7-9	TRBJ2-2	TGTGCCATCCAGGCAGGGTCGAACACCGGGGAGCTGTTTTTT	CAIQAGSNTGELFF
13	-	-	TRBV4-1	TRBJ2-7	TGCGCCAGCAGCCAAGTTTTTACAAACGAGCAGTACTTC	CASSQVFTNEQYF
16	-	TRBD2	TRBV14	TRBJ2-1	TGTGCCAGCAGCCAACTAGCGGGGGGCCTCTACAATGAGCAGTTCTTC	CASSQLAGGLYNEQFF
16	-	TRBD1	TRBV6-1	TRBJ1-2	TGTGCCAGCAGTGAAGGAGTCGGGACAGGGTTCTATGGCTACACCTTC	CASSEGVGTGFYGYTF
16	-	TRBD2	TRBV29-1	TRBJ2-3	TGCAGCGTTGAAGATTCGCGGGGGGACTTCACAGATACGCAGTATTTT	CSVEDSRGDFTDTQYF
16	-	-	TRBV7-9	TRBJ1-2	TGTGCCAGCAGCCCCGGGACCTCACTAAGGGACTATGGCTACACCTTC	CASSPGTSLRDYGYTF
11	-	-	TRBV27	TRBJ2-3	TGTGCCAGCAGTTACGCAGATACGCAGTATTTT	CASSYADTQYF
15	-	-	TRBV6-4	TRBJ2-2	TGTGCCAGCAGTGAGCGAGAGGATATGCCCGGGGAGCTGTTTTTT	CASSEREDMPGELFF
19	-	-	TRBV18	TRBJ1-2	TGTGCCAGCTCCCGCGGACAGACCTTGCCTTCAGATAATAACTATGGCTACACCTTC	CASSRGQTLPSDNNYGYTF
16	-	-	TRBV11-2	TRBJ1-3	TGTGCCAGCAGCTTAGATGGGGGGAACTCTGGAAACACCATATATTTT	CASSLDGGNSGNTIYF